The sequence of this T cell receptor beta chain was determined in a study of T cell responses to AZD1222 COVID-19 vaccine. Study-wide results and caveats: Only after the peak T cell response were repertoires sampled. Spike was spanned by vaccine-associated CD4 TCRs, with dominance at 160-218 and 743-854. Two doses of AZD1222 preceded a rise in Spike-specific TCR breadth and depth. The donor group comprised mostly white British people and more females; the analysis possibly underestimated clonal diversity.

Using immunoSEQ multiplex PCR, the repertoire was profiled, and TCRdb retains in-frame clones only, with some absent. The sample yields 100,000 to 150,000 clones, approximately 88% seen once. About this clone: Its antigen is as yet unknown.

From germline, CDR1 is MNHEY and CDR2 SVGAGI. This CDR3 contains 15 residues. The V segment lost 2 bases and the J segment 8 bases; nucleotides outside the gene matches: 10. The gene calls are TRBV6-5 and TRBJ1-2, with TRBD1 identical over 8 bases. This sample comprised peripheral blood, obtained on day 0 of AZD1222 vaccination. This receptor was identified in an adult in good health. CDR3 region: CASSYGGQGATGYTF. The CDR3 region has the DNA TGTGCCAGCAGTTACGGGGGCCAGGGGGCGACCGGCTACACCTTC.